The rows below give T cell receptor beta chains drawn from one sample of a study of shared clonotypes between healthy human individuals. Some clones are missing from TCRdb's copy, which holds only in-frame ones; the method was immunoSEQ multiplex PCR. The sample consists of about 580,000 clones, about 98% of them appearing once. The sequencing input was naive CD8+ T cells sorted from blood. The receptor set was obtained from a man aged 25 to 40 in good health. CDR3s include the opening cysteine and the closing phenylalanine or tryptophan. Fields, in order: J gene, D gene, V gene, CDR3 protein, CDR3 DNA. A D gene is named only where the DNA matches it firmly.

TRBJ1-5	TRBD1	TRBV4-1	CASRDRVGNQPQHF	TGCGCCAGCAGAGACAGGGTTGGCAATCAGCCCCAGCATTTT
TRBJ2-7	TRBD2	TRBV28	CASSGGRSGIFLQQYF	TGTGCCAGCAGTGGTGGGAGAAGCGGGATTTTCTTGCAGCAGTACTTC
TRBJ2-2	.	TRBV6-5	CASSYSVYGGELFF	TGTGCCAGCAGTTACTCAGTCTATGGCGGGGAGCTGTTTTTT
TRBJ1-5	.	TRBV7-9	CASSSGHVGQPQHF	TGTGCCAGCAGCTCGGGACACGTTGGTCAGCCCCAGCATTTT
TRBJ2-2	.	TRBV29-1	CSVEHIGGELFF	TGCAGCGTGGAACACATAGGCGGGGAGCTGTTTTTT
TRBJ2-1	TRBD2	TRBV7-9	CASSPTVGRGSYNEQFF	TGTGCCAGCAGCCCAACTGTCGGGAGGGGGTCCTACAATGAGCAGTTCTTC
TRBJ2-7	TRBD1	TRBV18	CASSPPGQGGYEQYF	TGTGCCAGCTCACCACCTGGACAGGGCGGGTACGAGCAGTACTTC
TRBJ2-2	.	TRBV7-9	CASSDKTGPTGELFF	TGTGCCAGCAGCGATAAGACAGGTCCCACCGGGGAGCTGTTTTTT
TRBJ2-3	.	TRBV7-9	CASSPQIRSDTQYF	TGTGCCAGCAGCCCCCAGATAAGATCAGATACGCAGTATTTT
TRBJ2-1	.	TRBV29-1	CSGRENEQFF	TGCAGCGGCAGAGAGAATGAGCAGTTCTTC
TRBJ2-1	.	TRBV7-9	CASSLAGEWRNEQFF	TGTGCCAGCAGCTTAGCTGGGGAATGGCGCAATGAGCAGTTCTTC
TRBJ2-1	.	TRBV5-5	CASSLALWQTNEQFF	TGTGCCAGCAGCTTGGCCTTGTGGCAGACCAATGAGCAGTTCTTC
TRBJ1-1	.	TRBV29-1	CSVAGENTEAFF	TGCAGCGTTGCCGGAGAGAACACTGAAGCTTTCTTT
TRBJ1-1	.	TRBV10-3	CASGPTNTEAFF	TGTGCCTCGGGACCTACGAACACTGAAGCTTTCTTT
TRBJ1-5	TRBD1	TRBV4-3	CASSQERPGQGNQPQHF	TGCGCCAGCAGCCAAGAGCGACCGGGACAGGGAAATCAGCCCCAGCATTTT
TRBJ1-2	TRBD1	TRBV28	CASSLNRGLGYGYTF	TGTGCCAGCAGTTTAAACAGGGGGCTGGGCTATGGCTACACCTTC